Listed below are T cell receptor beta chains from one sample, sequenced in a study of blood T cell repertoires in COVID-19. The method was immunoSEQ multiplex PCR; TCRdb's version includes in-frame clones alone and lacks a portion of them. The table shows just over 50,000 clones, with 80% to 90% occurring only once. Input material: peripheral blood. The receptors shown here come from a man aged 70 or older with acute or convalescent COVID-19. CDR3s include the opening cysteine and the closing phenylalanine or tryptophan. The order of the fields is CDR3 DNA, CDR3 protein, D gene, clone size, CDR3 length, J gene, V gene. D genes are given only for firm matches. Size is stated for part of the rows, as once, few or many counts, or as a class when the clone is expanded.

CDR3nt: TGTGCCAGCTCACCGGGACACTCGCCGGAGGATGGCTACACCTTC
CDR3aa: CASSPGHSPEDGYTF
d_gene: NA
abundance: NA
len: 15
j_gene: TRBJ1-2
v_gene: TRBV18

CDR3nt: TGCAGCGTTAAAGGACAGGGGGCAGGCACAGATACGCAGTATTTT
CDR3aa: CSVKGQGAGTDTQYF
d_gene: TRBD1
abundance: NA
len: 15
j_gene: TRBJ2-3
v_gene: TRBV29-1

CDR3nt: TGTGCCAGCAGCCAACAGGGGGACGCCTACAATGAGCAGTTCTTC
CDR3aa: CASSQQGDAYNEQFF
d_gene: TRBD1
abundance: NA
len: 15
j_gene: TRBJ2-1
v_gene: TRBV3-1/TRBV3-2

CDR3nt: TGTGCCAGCAACTCGGACAGGGTTCAGGATGAGCAGTTCTTC
CDR3aa: CASNSDRVQDEQFF
d_gene: TRBD1
abundance: NA
len: 14
j_gene: TRBJ2-1
v_gene: TRBV25-1

CDR3nt: TGTGCCAGCAGCGGGTTACAGGGTAAATCCTACAATGAGCAGTTCTTC
CDR3aa: CASSGLQGKSYNEQFF
d_gene: NA
abundance: NA
len: 16
j_gene: TRBJ2-1
v_gene: TRBV7-6

CDR3nt: TGTGCCAGCAGCTTAGAGAGTACGAACACCGGGGAGCTGTTTTTT
CDR3aa: CASSLESTNTGELFF
d_gene: NA
abundance: NA
len: 15
j_gene: TRBJ2-2
v_gene: TRBV7-3

CDR3nt: TGTGCCAGTAGTTCGGGACAGGGTCGCTATGGCTACACCTTC
CDR3aa: CASSSGQGRYGYTF
d_gene: TRBD1
abundance: NA
len: 14
j_gene: TRBJ1-2
v_gene: TRBV19

CDR3nt: TGTGCCAGCAGCTTAGTCAGCCAGGGTGCTCACGAGCAGTACTTC
CDR3aa: CASSLVSQGAHEQYF
d_gene: NA
abundance: NA
len: 15
j_gene: TRBJ2-7
v_gene: TRBV7-9

CDR3nt: TGTGCCACCAGCCACGGGGGGGTCTCCTACAATGAGCAGTTCTTC
CDR3aa: CATSHGGVSYNEQFF
d_gene: TRBD2
abundance: NA
len: 15
j_gene: TRBJ2-1
v_gene: TRBV15

CDR3nt: TGCGCCAGCAGCCAAGGTCCAGGGGACACCGGGGAGCTGTTTTTT
CDR3aa: CASSQGPGDTGELFF
d_gene: NA
abundance: NA
len: 15
j_gene: TRBJ2-2
v_gene: TRBV4-1

CDR3nt: TGCAGCGTTGGAGGGGGCGCGGATGGCTACACCTTC
CDR3aa: CSVGGGADGYTF
d_gene: TRBD1
abundance: NA
len: 12
j_gene: TRBJ1-2
v_gene: TRBV29-1

CDR3nt: TGCGCCAGCAGCCCCCCACAGGGAATCCAAGAGACCCAGTACTTC
CDR3aa: CASSPPQGIQETQYF
d_gene: NA
abundance: NA
len: 15
j_gene: TRBJ2-5
v_gene: TRBV5-1

CDR3nt: TGTGCCAGTAGTCCTTCGGGGACATTGACCTATGGCTACACCTTC
CDR3aa: CASSPSGTLTYGYTF
d_gene: NA
abundance: NA
len: 15
j_gene: TRBJ1-2
v_gene: TRBV19

CDR3nt: TGTGCCAGCAGTTACCCCCCAGGTCTTCAAGAGACCCAGTACTTC
CDR3aa: CASSYPPGLQETQYF
d_gene: NA
abundance: few
len: 15
j_gene: TRBJ2-5
v_gene: TRBV6-5

CDR3nt: TGCGCCAGCAGCCCTCGGACTAGCGCTAAAAGCACAGATACGCAGTATTTT
CDR3aa: CASSPRTSAKSTDTQYF
d_gene: TRBD2
abundance: NA
len: 17
j_gene: TRBJ2-3
v_gene: TRBV5-1

CDR3nt: TGCGCCAGCAGCTTGTCAGGGAACTATGGCTACACCTTC
CDR3aa: CASSLSGNYGYTF
d_gene: NA
abundance: NA
len: 13
j_gene: TRBJ1-2
v_gene: TRBV5-1

CDR3nt: TGTGCCAGCAGCCCCTTCGGCGGCAGGGGAATACCTGAAGCTTTCTTT
CDR3aa: CASSPFGGRGIPEAFF
d_gene: NA
abundance: NA
len: 16
j_gene: TRBJ1-1
v_gene: TRBV5-6

CDR3nt: TGTGCCTGGAGAGCGAGGGTAGGCACTGAAGCTTTCTTT
CDR3aa: CAWRARVGTEAFF
d_gene: NA
abundance: NA
len: 13
j_gene: TRBJ1-1
v_gene: TRBV30

CDR3nt: TGTGCCAGCAGCCAGGGTTTTTCACCCCTCCACTTT
CDR3aa: CASSQGFSPLHF
d_gene: NA
abundance: NA
len: 12
j_gene: TRBJ1-6
v_gene: TRBV7-2

CDR3nt: TGTGCCAGCACCCTCCGGGATCAGCCCCAGCATTTT
CDR3aa: CASTLRDQPQHF
d_gene: NA
abundance: NA
len: 12
j_gene: TRBJ1-5
v_gene: TRBV12-3/TRBV12-4